The next 32 T cell receptor beta chains were all read from a single sample in a study of blood T cells in healthy people across ages. Primed by a sample-barcoded 5' primer and a J-beta primer mix, a second PCR proceeded for 7 to 11 cycles. From the 5' RACE reads, TCRdb called clonotypes with MiXCR, one entry per CDR3 protein. The profile shows more than 1 million distinct CDR3 sequences, around 45% of them singletons. Sequenced input: blood. The receptors come from a woman aged 60 to 75 in good health.

V usage is TRBV27 and J usage is TRBJ2-1, with TRBD2 matching over 7 bases. Germline CDR1 and CDR2: MNHEY and SMNVEV (reference sequence). CDR3 length: 14 residues. With V trimmed by 6 bases and J by 4 bases, 6 bases remained unmatched. CDR3 amino acids: CASSPWGGYNEQFF. The CDR3 DNA follows: TGTGCCAGCAGCCCCTGGGGGGGATACAATGAGCAGTTCTTC.

In its sample, this clonotype was seen a few times. This rearrangement joins TRBV20-1 to TRBJ2-1; 8 bases fit TRBD2. The germline CDR1 and CDR2 sequences are DFQATT and SNEGSKA (reference sequence). The CDR3 length is 15 residues. V was clipped by 8 bases and J by 6 bases; unmatched bases: 15. The CDR3 DNA sequence: TGCAGTTCCCCGTTGAGGGCGGGAGGATTCAATGAGCAGTTCTTC. This codes for CSSPLRAGGFNEQFF.

This chain uses TRBV29-1 with TRBJ1-2, with TRBD1 as a possible D gene (5 bases). Germline CDR1 SQVTM, CDR2 ANQGSEA. This CDR3 is built from 12 residues. Trimming cost V 0 bases and J 8 bases, with 10 bases left between them. The CDR3: CSVEDRGSGYTF. The CDR3 DNA is TGCAGCGTTGAAGATCGGGGCTCCGGCTACACCTTC.

The J gene is TRBJ2-7, the V gene TRBV24-1; 7 nucleotides agree with TRBD1. CDR3 size: 15 residues. Germline values: CDR1 KGHDR, CDR2 SFDVKD. With V trimmed by 3 bases and J by 2 bases, 6 bases remained unmatched. The CDR3 nucleotides are TGTGCCACCAGTGATACCCGGGACAGCCCCTACGAGCAGTACTTC. The encoded protein is CATSDTRDSPYEQYF.

The chain combines TRBV10-3 with TRBJ2-1; tentatively, D is TRBD2 (6 bases). The germline V gene has CDR1 ENHRY and CDR2 SYGVKD. The CDR3 runs 15 residues. V lost 0 bases, J lost 11 bases, and 17 bases lay in between. CDR3 DNA sequence: TGTGCCATCAGTGAGTCCGGGGAACTAGCCAAGAAGCAGTTCTTC. Translation gives CAISESGELAKKQFF.

This clonotype came up a few times. V is TRBV5-1 and J is TRBJ2-4; D possibly corresponds to TRBD1 (5 bases). CDR3 size: 16 residues. Germline V gene lookup returns CDR1 SGHRS and CDR2 YFSETQ. Deletions cut 4 bases from V and 1 base from J, with 15 bases between. The CDR3 spells CASSIGQPVAKNIQYF. Written as DNA, the CDR3 is TGCGCCAGCAGCATCGGACAACCCGTCGCCAAAAACATTCAGTACTTC.

CDR3 nucleotides: TGTGCCAGCAGTTCCTCGAGACTAGCGGGAGTAGGGGAGCAGTACTTC. Its protein product is CASSSSRLAGVGEQYF. This chain links TRBV28 with TRBJ2-7, with 12 bases that match TRBD2. Germline values: CDR1 MDHEN, CDR2 SYDVKM. The CDR3 has 16 amino acids. The J segment lost 7 bases and the V segment lost 4 bases, leaving 11 bases of the junction unmatched.

The CDR3 is CSASTSGGAYTQYF. The DNA of the CDR3 is TGCAGTGCTTCGACTAGCGGGGGTGCTTATACGCAGTATTTT. This chain links TRBV20-1 with TRBJ2-3; 12 nucleotides line up with TRBD2. Germline values: CDR1 DFQATT, CDR2 SNEGSKA (reference sequence). The V and J ends lost 5 bases and 7 bases, in that order; junction bases with no gene match: 7. This CDR3 is 14 amino acids long.

The sample holds one count of this clonotype. The chain couples TRBV4-1 to TRBJ2-3, with 9 bases matching TRBD1. The CDR3 spans 11 residues. CDR1 and CDR2 from the germline V gene are MGHRA and YSYEKL. V shed 8 bases, J shed 8 bases, and the junction held 2 bases outside the gene matches. In DNA form, the CDR3 reads TGCGCCAGCCGGGGACAGGGTACGCAGTATTTT. It translates to CASRGQGTQYF.

This chain joins TRBV7-9 and TRBJ2-5; 7 bases agree with TRBD1. The V segment lost 3 bases and the J segment 1 base; nucleotides outside the gene matches: 2. CDR3 length equals 14 residues. Germline V lookup: CDR1 SEHNR, CDR2 FQNEAQ (reference sequence). The CDR3 sequence: CASSFGTAQETQYF. The CDR3 DNA sequence: TGTGCCAGCAGCTTCGGGACAGCCCAAGAGACCCAGTACTTC.

In this sample, this clonotype turned up a few times. The chain employs TRBV5-1 and TRBJ1-2; no clear D. CDR3 size: 15 residues. V lost 0 bases, J lost 4 bases, and 13 bases lay in between. Per germline, CDR1 SGHRS and CDR2 YFSETQ. This chain's CDR3 is CASSLDIASAYGYTF. The CDR3 DNA follows: TGCGCCAGCAGCTTGGACATCGCCTCCGCCTATGGCTACACCTTC. The full variable domain, its missing parts supplied by reference TRBV5-1 and TRBJ1-2, is KAGVTQTPRYLIKTRGQQVTLSCSPISGHRSVSWYQQTPGQGLQFLFEYFSETQRNKGNFPGRFSGRQFSNSRSEMNVSTLELGDSALYLCASSLDIASAYGYTFGSGTRLTVV.

The J gene is TRBJ2-3, the V gene TRBV7-9; D gene ambiguous. Germline lookup yields CDR1 SEHNR and CDR2 FQNEAQ (reference sequence). The CDR3 is made up of 15 amino acids. Trimming stripped 3 bases from V and 8 bases from J, with 18 bases between. Written as DNA, the CDR3 is TGTGCCAGCAGCTTCCCCGCCGTGGCAGGCGGTACGCAGTATTTT. Its protein product is CASSFPAVAGGTQYF.

This clonotype was recorded a few times. The J gene is TRBJ2-3, the V gene TRBV7-9, with D possibly matching TRBD1 (6 bases). The germline CDR1 and CDR2 sequences are SEHNR and FQNEAQ (reference sequence). The CDR3 is 15 amino acids. The ends were cut back, 2 bases at V and 1 base at J, with 10 bases in the middle. The chain's CDR3 is CASSLQGLGTDTQYF. DNA for the CDR3: TGTGCCAGCAGCTTACAGGGGTTGGGCACAGATACGCAGTATTTT.

Note on this clonotype: This may stem from a read error, because a much larger clone lies one nucleotide away. The V gene is TRBV5-1, the J gene TRBJ2-7, with 13 bases that match TRBD2. CDR3 length: 15 residues. Looked up from germline, CDR1 is SGHRS and CDR2 is YFSETQ. The CDR3 nucleotides read TGCGCCAGCAGCTTCGGGACTAGCGGGACCTACGGGCAGTACTTC. Its protein product is CASSFGTSGTYGQYF.

The chain combines TRBV2 with TRBJ2-5, with TRBD2 matching 13 bases. After removal of 7 bases from V and 4 bases from J, the junction contained 3 bases not matched to a gene. This CDR3 comprises 14 residues. The germline V gene has CDR1 SNHLY and CDR2 FYNNEI. As DNA, the CDR3 is TGTGCCAGCAACCGACTAGCGGGAGGAGAGACCCAGTACTTC. The encoded protein is CASNRLAGGETQYF.

There are a few counts of this clonotype. This chain uses TRBV12-3 or TRBV12-4 with TRBJ2-1; TRBD2 matches 7 bases. The V and J ends lost 4 bases and 2 bases, in that order; junction bases with no gene match: 5. This CDR3 is built from 15 residues. Here the CDR3 reads CASSWGGSAYNEQFF. The CDR3, as DNA: TGTGCCAGCAGTTGGGGCGGGAGTGCCTACAATGAGCAGTTCTTC.

This clonotype was detected many times. J is TRBJ2-5 and V is TRBV14, with D unclear. This CDR3 comprises 14 residues. Germline V lookup: CDR1 SGHDN, CDR2 FVKESK. Deletions cut 4 bases from V and 5 bases from J, with 14 bases between. Here the CDR3 reads CASSLTSVGETQYF. The CDR3 DNA reads TGTGCCAGCAGCCTGACGTCCGTTGGGGAGACCCAGTACTTC. Full variable domain (remainder filled in from reference TRBV14 and TRBJ2-5): EAGVTQFPSHSVIEKGQTVTLRCDPISGHDNLYWYRRVMGKEIKFLLHFVKESKQDESGMPNNRFLAERTGGTYSTLKVQPAELEDSGVYFCASSLTSVGETQYFGPGTRLLVL.

The chain is built from TRBV14 and TRBJ2-1, with TRBD2 as a possible D gene (5 bases). The J call is in doubt because the DNA end fits TRBJ2-7 better. The germline V gene encodes CDR1 SGHDN and CDR2 FVKESK. This CDR3 has 15 amino acids. CDR3 coding DNA: TGTGCCAGCAGCCAAGGACTGGGGAGCTACAATGAGCAGTACTTC. Protein: CASSQGLGSYNEQYF.

In this sample, this clonotype turned up a few times. The genes are TRBV25-1 and TRBJ2-3, with 7 bases fitting TRBD2. From germline, CDR1 is MGHDK and CDR2 SYGVNS. There are 18 residues in the CDR3. V was pared by 8 bases and J by 0 bases, with 17 bases of the junction left unmatched. In DNA form, the CDR3 reads TGTGCCAGCGTCCCGAATGGGGGGGGAAGTTACAGCACAGATACGCAGTATTTT. Its protein product is CASVPNGGGSYSTDTQYF.

Comment on this clonotype: A single base separates this from a much larger clone, so it may be a read error. The chain uses TRBV4-1 and TRBJ2-1; D is undetermined. CDR1 is MGHRA, CDR2 YSYEKL, per germline. This CDR3 has 17 residues. The CDR3 here is CASSQELTGYSYSEQFF. The DNA for the CDR3 is TGCGCCAGCAGCCAAGAATTAACCGGGTACTCCTACAGTGAGCAGTTCTTC.

This clonotype was observed a handful of times. This chain uses TRBV27 with TRBJ2-7; D is uncertain. This CDR3 region has 14 residues. Deletions cut 6 bases from V and 5 bases from J, with 17 bases between. Per the germline V gene, CDR1 is MNHEY and CDR2 is SMNVEV (reference sequence). The DNA of the CDR3 is TGTGCCAGCAGCCCACCCTCGGCACTACACGAGCAGTACTTC. Translating it yields CASSPPSALHEQYF.

The V gene is TRBV2, the J gene TRBJ1-4, with D unresolved. The V and J ends lost 7 bases and 0 bases respectively, with 9 bases between them. This CDR3 is built from 14 residues. CDR1 SNHLY and CDR2 FYNNEI come from the germline V gene. CDR3 protein: CASTRTATNEKLFF. The CDR3 nucleotides are TGTGCCAGCACGAGGACCGCAACTAATGAAAAACTGTTTTTT.

The table lists this clonotype with many counts. V gene TRBV29-1 combines with J gene TRBJ2-7; TRBD2 matches at 9 bases. Trimming at V came to 4 bases and at J to 5 bases, leaving 6 bases not matched to a gene. Germline assignment: CDR1 SQVTM and CDR2 ANQGSEA. The CDR3 has 13 residues. This CDR3 is CSVVRLAGNEQYF. The CDR3 coding sequence is TGCAGCGTTGTGCGGCTAGCGGGAAACGAGCAGTACTTC.

The chain uses TRBV29-1 and TRBJ2-7; D might be TRBD2 (5 bases). Germline V lookup: CDR1 SQVTM, CDR2 ANQGSEA. V dropped 0 bases and J dropped 0 bases, with 9 bases sitting between them. This CDR3 is built from 14 residues. The CDR3 coding sequence is TGCAGCGTTGAAGAAGCGGCAAGCTCCTACGAGCAGTACTTC. Its translation is CSVEEAASSYEQYF.

Only a few counts were recorded for this clonotype. V and J are TRBV20-1 and TRBJ1-1, with unresolved D. The CDR3 sequence is 11 residues long. Germline CDR1 and CDR2: DFQATT and SNEGSKA (reference sequence). V was shortened by 5 bases and J by 12 bases, with 16 bases between the two germline ends. CDR3 bases: TGCAGTGCTGGGCCTGAGGGTAGGACTTTCTTT. This encodes CSAGPEGRTFF.

CDR3: CASSEGHTQETQYF. The CDR3 DNA reads TGTGCCAGCAGTGAAGGGCATACGCAAGAGACCCAGTACTTC. This sequence joins TRBV2 and TRBJ2-5; D remains ambiguous. The V gene's germline CDR1 is SNHLY and CDR2 FYNNEI. The length of the CDR3 is 14 residues. V was cut by 1 base and J by 2 bases, with 8 bases left in between. Full variable domain (rest looked up from reference TRBV2 and TRBJ2-5): EPEVTQTPSHQVTQMGQEVILRCVPISNHLYFYWYRQILGQKVEFLVSFYNNEISEKSEIFDDQFSVERPDGSNFTLKIRSTKLEDSAMYFCASSEGHTQETQYFGPGTRLLVL.

There are many counts of this clonotype. The chain combines TRBV28 with TRBJ1-6, with 8 bases fitting TRBD1. CDR1 and CDR2 (germline): MDHEN, SYDVKM. This CDR3 has 16 residues. V lost 4 bases to trimming and J lost 0 bases; unmatched junction nucleotides: 2. Here the CDR3 reads CASSWTGSSYNSPLHF. CDR3 coding DNA: TGTGCCAGCAGTTGGACAGGGAGCTCCTATAATTCACCCCTCCACTTT.

The CDR3 DNA sequence: TGTGCCAGTGGCCCGTCGGAGAACAATCAGCCCCAGCATTTT. The encoded protein is CASGPSENNQPQHF. The V gene is TRBV21-1, the J gene TRBJ1-5. TRBV21-1 is given as a pseudogene. The CDR3 runs to 14 residues.

Written as DNA, the CDR3 is TGTGCCAGCAGTTCTCAGGGTCCGGGCGAGCAGTACTTC. Translating gives CASSSQGPGEQYF. The chain links TRBV11-2 to TRBJ2-7, with TRBD1 as a possible D gene (5 bases). V lost 6 bases and J 6 bases, leaving 15 bases between the germline ends. CDR3 length: 13 residues. The germline V gene encodes CDR1 SGHAT and CDR2 FQNNGV.

Note on this clonotype: This may be a read error: a much more frequent sequence differs by one nucleotide. The chain joins TRBV6-1 to TRBJ2-7; D remains unclear. The CDR3 spans 14 residues. Germline CDR1 and CDR2: MNHNS and SASEGT. CDR3 in amino acids: CACSGTPRSYEQYF. CDR3 coding DNA: TGTGCCTGCAGTGGCACGCCACGTTCCTACGAGCAGTACTTC.

The chain has TRBV7-2 and TRBJ2-7; D ambiguous. This CDR3 has 12 amino acids. The germline gives CDR1 SGHTA, CDR2 FQGNSA. The V end was cut by 8 bases, the J end by 6 bases, with 14 bases between. The chain's CDR3 is CASGKTGGEQYF. CDR3 nucleotides: TGTGCCAGCGGAAAAACGGGCGGCGAGCAGTACTTC.

The chain links TRBV7-9 to TRBJ2-7, with TRBD2 matching 9 bases. Germline CDR1 SEHNR, CDR2 FQNEAQ (reference sequence). The ends lost 5 bases at V and 5 bases at J; junction bases unmatched: 10. The CDR3 extends over 15 amino acids. This chain's CDR3 is CASSPGSGRSHEQYF. In DNA form, the CDR3 reads TGTGCCAGCAGCCCAGGCAGCGGGAGGTCCCACGAGCAGTACTTC.